Described below is a single TCR beta chain sequence and its context. The data originate from a study of control samples from healthy donors and cancer patients. Assay: immunoSEQ multiplex PCR; the TCRdb copy retains only in-frame clones and omits some. The table shows more than 100,000 clones, with 91% occurring only once. Germline assignment: CDR1 SGHTA and CDR2 FQGNSA. With 4 bases clipped from V and 6 bases from J, the junction kept 2 bases outside the gene matches. The CDR3 spans 14 residues. The rearrangement uses TRBV7-2 and TRBJ2-2; TRBD2 agrees at 10 bases. The sequencing input was blood. This sequence was found in a woman in her late teens or twenties in good health. For the CDR3, the DNA is TGTGCCAGCAGCTCAGCGGGAGGGGCCGGGGAGCTGTTTTTT. It yields the protein CASSSAGGAGELFF. The whole variable domain, remainder taken from reference TRBV7-2 and TRBJ2-2, is GAGVSQSPSNKVTEKGKDVELRCDPISGHTALYWYRQSLGQGLEFLIYFQGNSAPDKSGLPSDRFSAERTGGSVSTLTIQRTQQEDSAVYLCASSSAGGAGELFFGEGSRLTVL.